This is a list of T cell receptor beta chains from one sample in a study of beta chain features in type 1 diabetes. TCRdb's copy holds only in-frame clones and misses some; the assay was immunoSEQ multiplex PCR. This sample has about 160,000 clones, with 9% found just once. Sequencing was carried out using central memory CD4+ T cells from blood. These receptors originate from a woman between 25 and 40 years old with type 1 diabetes. CDR3s include the opening cysteine and the closing phenylalanine or tryptophan. Clone size is shown for a subset of rows, as once, few, many or a class of expanded clone.

j_gene: TRBJ1-5
v_gene: TRBV18
abundance: NA
len: 16
CDR3aa: CASSPQQDRGTEPQHF

j_gene: TRBJ2-7
v_gene: TRBV21-1
abundance: few
len: 12
CDR3aa: CASGCGFYEQYF

j_gene: TRBJ1-5
v_gene: TRBV29-1
abundance: few
len: 13
CDR3aa: CSVRRGDNQPQHF

j_gene: TRBJ2-1
v_gene: TRBV11-1
abundance: few
len: 17
CDR3aa: CASSATSAGSIRDEQFF

j_gene: TRBJ2-1
v_gene: TRBV6-1
abundance: NA
len: 13
CDR3aa: CASSSMTGHEQFF

j_gene: TRBJ1-1
v_gene: TRBV4-1
abundance: few
len: 14
CDR3aa: CASSYSRGETEAFF

j_gene: TRBJ2-1
v_gene: TRBV9
abundance: NA
len: 15
CDR3aa: CASSPRLAAHGEQFF

j_gene: TRBJ2-2
v_gene: TRBV4-1
abundance: NA
len: 18
CDR3aa: CASSQEGLDGSGTGELFF

j_gene: TRBJ2-1
v_gene: TRBV1
abundance: NA
len: 14
CDR3aa: CTSRGTSGHNEQFF

j_gene: TRBJ2-7
v_gene: TRBV5-6
abundance: few
len: 14
CDR3aa: CASSSPVRSYEQYF

j_gene: TRBJ2-5
v_gene: TRBV5-1
abundance: few
len: 14
CDR3aa: CASASGRHQETQYF

j_gene: TRBJ2-3
v_gene: TRBV19
abundance: NA
len: 15
CDR3aa: CASKEWQGATDTQYF

j_gene: TRBJ2-5
v_gene: TRBV9
abundance: NA
len: 14
CDR3aa: CASSDPSGGETQYF

j_gene: TRBJ1-1
v_gene: TRBV10-2
abundance: NA
len: 13
CDR3aa: CASNRRENTEAFF

j_gene: TRBJ1-4
v_gene: TRBV4-1
abundance: many
len: 16
CDR3aa: CASSHPTGSTNEKLFF

j_gene: TRBJ1-1
v_gene: TRBV7-9
abundance: few
len: 14
CDR3aa: CASSQVGAGSEAFF

j_gene: TRBJ2-7
v_gene: TRBV28
abundance: NA
len: 15
CDR3aa: CASSFHGQGADEQYF

j_gene: TRBJ1-1
v_gene: TRBV7-2
abundance: few
len: 13
CDR3aa: CASSRPMNTEAFF

j_gene: TRBJ1-2
v_gene: TRBV19
abundance: few
len: 13
CDR3aa: CASSSTGNYGYTF

j_gene: TRBJ2-1
v_gene: TRBV5-1
abundance: few
len: 15
CDR3aa: CASLEGSSGHNEQFF

j_gene: TRBJ1-1
v_gene: TRBV27
abundance: few
len: 13
CDR3aa: CASSPQDRGEAFF

j_gene: TRBJ2-1
v_gene: TRBV19
abundance: NA
len: 15
CDR3aa: CASSMVQGAKDEQFF

j_gene: TRBJ1-1
v_gene: TRBV7-9
abundance: NA
len: 15
CDR3aa: CASSLVRQPNTEAFF

j_gene: TRBJ2-2
v_gene: TRBV18
abundance: NA
len: 16
CDR3aa: CASSPREDPNTGELFF

j_gene: TRBJ2-2
v_gene: TRBV29-1
abundance: NA
len: 17
CDR3aa: CSVARGTSASNTGELFF

j_gene: TRBJ2-6
v_gene: TRBV15
abundance: many
len: 18
CDR3aa: CATHPASGSFGGANVLTF

j_gene: TRBJ1-5
v_gene: TRBV30
abundance: few
len: 15
CDR3aa: CAWSVRDRANQPQHF

j_gene: TRBJ2-7
v_gene: TRBV25-1
abundance: few
len: 15
CDR3aa: CASSEPGTGSYEQYF

j_gene: TRBJ2-5
v_gene: TRBV9
abundance: few
len: 15
CDR3aa: CASSSFGQPGETQYF

j_gene: TRBJ2-3
v_gene: TRBV5-4
abundance: NA
len: 16
CDR3aa: CASSSGLAGGPDTQYF

j_gene: TRBJ1-1
v_gene: TRBV4-2
abundance: NA
len: 14
CDR3aa: CASTPDRANTEAFF

j_gene: TRBJ2-7
v_gene: TRBV7-9
abundance: few
len: 12
CDR3aa: CASNQGSYEQYF

j_gene: TRBJ2-1
v_gene: TRBV5-1
abundance: NA
len: 15
CDR3aa: CASSLGGRGNNEQFF

j_gene: TRBJ1-2
v_gene: TRBV19
abundance: few
len: 12
CDR3aa: CASMEEIYGYTF

j_gene: TRBJ2-1
v_gene: TRBV7-2
abundance: NA
len: 12
CDR3aa: CASSLARPEQFF

j_gene: TRBJ1-2
v_gene: TRBV7-9
abundance: few
len: 12
CDR3aa: CASSSESYGYTF

j_gene: TRBJ2-7
v_gene: TRBV29-1
abundance: NA
len: 13
CDR3aa: CSVGLAGSYEQYF

j_gene: TRBJ2-1
v_gene: TRBV27
abundance: NA
len: 16
CDR3aa: CASRLELAGGRNEQFF

j_gene: TRBJ2-7
v_gene: TRBV28
abundance: few
len: 15
CDR3aa: CASSLPGTATYEQYF

j_gene: TRBJ2-1
v_gene: TRBV30
abundance: NA
len: 15
CDR3aa: CAWSRLSGQYNEQFF

j_gene: TRBJ1-2
v_gene: TRBV6-5
abundance: few
len: 16
CDR3aa: CASSYSVTLGGYGYTF

j_gene: TRBJ2-7
v_gene: TRBV19
abundance: many
len: 11
CDR3aa: CASRNSREQYF

j_gene: TRBJ2-6
v_gene: TRBV7-8
abundance: few
len: 16
CDR3aa: CASSLGPGTGANVLTF

j_gene: TRBJ2-3
v_gene: TRBV7-7
abundance: NA
len: 15
CDR3aa: CASSHGRGSADTQYF

j_gene: TRBJ2-3
v_gene: TRBV19
abundance: NA
len: 15
CDR3aa: CASSISREGFDTQYF

j_gene: TRBJ2-3
v_gene: TRBV19
abundance: NA
len: 18
CDR3aa: CASSRAASGLARGDTQYF